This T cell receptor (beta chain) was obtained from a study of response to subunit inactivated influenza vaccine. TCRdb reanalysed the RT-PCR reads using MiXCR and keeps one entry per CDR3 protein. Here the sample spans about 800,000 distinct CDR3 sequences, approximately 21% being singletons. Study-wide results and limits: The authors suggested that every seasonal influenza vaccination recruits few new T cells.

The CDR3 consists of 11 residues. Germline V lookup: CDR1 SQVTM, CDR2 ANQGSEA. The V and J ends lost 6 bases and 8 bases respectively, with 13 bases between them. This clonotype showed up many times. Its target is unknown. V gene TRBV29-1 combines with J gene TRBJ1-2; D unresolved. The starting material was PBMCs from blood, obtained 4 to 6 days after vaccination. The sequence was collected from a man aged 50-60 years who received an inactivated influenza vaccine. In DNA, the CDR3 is TGCAGCGTCAAAGAATCGCGCGGCTACACCTTC. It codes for CSVKESRGYTF.